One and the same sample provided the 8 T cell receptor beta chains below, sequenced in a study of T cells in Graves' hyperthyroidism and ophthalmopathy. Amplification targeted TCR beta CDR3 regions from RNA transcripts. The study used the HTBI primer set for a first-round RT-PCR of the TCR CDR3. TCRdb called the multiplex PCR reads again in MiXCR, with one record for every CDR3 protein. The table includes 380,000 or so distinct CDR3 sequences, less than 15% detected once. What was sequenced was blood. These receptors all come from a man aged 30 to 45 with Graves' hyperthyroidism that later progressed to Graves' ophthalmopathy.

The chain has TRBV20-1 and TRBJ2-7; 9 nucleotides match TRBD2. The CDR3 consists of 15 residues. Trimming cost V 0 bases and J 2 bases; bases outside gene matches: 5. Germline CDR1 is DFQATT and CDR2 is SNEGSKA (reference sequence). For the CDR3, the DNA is TGCAGTGCTAGAGATCCGCGGGGGGGTCCCTACGAGCAGTACTTC. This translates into CSARDPRGGPYEQYF.

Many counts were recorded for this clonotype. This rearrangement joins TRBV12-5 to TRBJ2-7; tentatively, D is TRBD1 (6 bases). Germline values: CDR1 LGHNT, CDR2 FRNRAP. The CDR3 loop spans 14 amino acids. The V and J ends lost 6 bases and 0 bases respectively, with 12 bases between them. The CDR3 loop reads CASGQQGPSYEQYF. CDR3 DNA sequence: TGTGCTAGTGGACAACAGGGTCCCTCCTACGAGCAGTACTTC.

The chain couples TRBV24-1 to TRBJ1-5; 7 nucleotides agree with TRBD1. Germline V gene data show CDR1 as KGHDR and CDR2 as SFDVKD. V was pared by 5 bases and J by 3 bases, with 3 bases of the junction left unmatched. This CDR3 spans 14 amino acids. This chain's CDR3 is CATSATGANQPQHF. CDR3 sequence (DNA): TGTGCCACCAGTGCAACAGGGGCCAATCAGCCCCAGCATTTT.

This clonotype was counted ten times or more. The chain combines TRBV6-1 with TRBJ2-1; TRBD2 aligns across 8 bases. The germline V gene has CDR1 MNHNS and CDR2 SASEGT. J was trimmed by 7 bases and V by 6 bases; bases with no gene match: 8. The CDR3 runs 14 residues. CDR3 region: CASRLSGGTNEQFF. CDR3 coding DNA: TGTGCCAGCAGATTGAGCGGGGGTACGAATGAGCAGTTCTTC.

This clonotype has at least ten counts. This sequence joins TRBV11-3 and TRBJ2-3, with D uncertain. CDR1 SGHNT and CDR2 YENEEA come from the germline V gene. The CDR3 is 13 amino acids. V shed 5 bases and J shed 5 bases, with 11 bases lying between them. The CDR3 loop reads CASSPEGKDTQYF. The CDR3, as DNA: TGTGCCAGCAGCCCCGAAGGGAAAGATACGCAGTATTTT.

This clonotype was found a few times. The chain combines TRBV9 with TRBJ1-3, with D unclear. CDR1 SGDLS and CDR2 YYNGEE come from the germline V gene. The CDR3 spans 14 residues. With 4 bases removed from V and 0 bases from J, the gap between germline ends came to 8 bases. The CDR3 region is CASSQHDSGNTIYF. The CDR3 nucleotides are TGTGCCAGCAGCCAACACGACTCTGGAAACACCATATATTTT.

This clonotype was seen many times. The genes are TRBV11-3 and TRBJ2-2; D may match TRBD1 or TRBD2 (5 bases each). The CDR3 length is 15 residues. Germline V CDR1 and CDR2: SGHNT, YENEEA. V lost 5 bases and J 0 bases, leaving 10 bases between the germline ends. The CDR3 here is CASSPGQANTGELFF. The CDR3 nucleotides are TGTGCCAGCAGCCCGGGGCAAGCGAACACCGGGGAGCTGTTTTTT.

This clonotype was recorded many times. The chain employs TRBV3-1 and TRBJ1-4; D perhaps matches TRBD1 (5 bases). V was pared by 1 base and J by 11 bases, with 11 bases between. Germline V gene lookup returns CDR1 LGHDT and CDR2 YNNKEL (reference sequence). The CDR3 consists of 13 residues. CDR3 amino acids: CASSQGDLGKLFF. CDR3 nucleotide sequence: TGTGCCAGCAGCCAAGGGGACCTGGGGAAACTGTTTTTT. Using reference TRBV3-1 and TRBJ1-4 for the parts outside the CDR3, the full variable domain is DTAVSQTPKYLVTQMGNDKSIKCEQNLGHDTMYWYKQDSKKFLKIMFSYNNKELIINETVPNRFSPKSPDKAHLNLHINSLELGDSAVYFCASSQGDLGKLFFGSGTQLSVL.